This entry lists 26 T cell receptor beta chains sequenced from one sample in a study of early T cells in non-severe SARS-CoV-2 infection. TCRdb passed the 5' RACE reads through MiXCR, listing each CDR3 protein once. Of 85,000 to 95,000 distinct CDR3 sequences in the sample, over 15% were seen once. The source material was whole blood, sampled at baseline. The receptor source for this set is an adult who was a healthcare worker with PCR-confirmed SARS-CoV-2 infection or an uninfected control (not recorded which).

This clonotype was observed a few times. V gene TRBV20-1 combines with J gene TRBJ2-3, with 7 bases matching TRBD2. V lost 6 bases and J lost 2; bases outside the gene matches: 11. CDR3 length: 15 residues. CDR1 and CDR2 (germline): DFQATT, SNEGSKA (reference sequence). CDR3 in DNA: TGCAGTGCCCCAACTAGCGTAGAAGTCACAGATACGCAGTATTTT. Its protein is CSAPTSVEVTDTQYF.

The rearrangement uses TRBV6-5 and TRBJ2-3; 8 positions match TRBD2. The CDR3 totals 17 residues. The germline V gene has CDR1 MNHEY and CDR2 SVGAGI. The V gene end was trimmed by 10 bases and the J gene end by 3 bases; junction bases not matched to a gene: 18. The CDR3 loop reads CANGGAGAEGRTDTQYF. The CDR3 DNA reads as TGTGCCAATGGGGGAGCGGGAGCTGAGGGACGAACAGATACGCAGTATTTT.

This chain connects TRBV15 to TRBJ2-4; either TRBD1 or TRBD2 may fit D (5 bases each). Germline V lookup: CDR1 LNHNV, CDR2 YYDKDF (reference sequence). The CDR3 is 15 residues long. Trimming cost V 2 bases and J 5 bases, with 13 bases left between them. CDR3 sequence (DNA): TGTGCCACCAGCAGAACGGGACGCCTGGAAAACATTCAGTACTTC. It translates to CATSRTGRLENIQYF.

This chain joins TRBV27 and TRBJ2-7, with 11 bases matching TRBD2. The germline V gene encodes CDR1 MNHEY and CDR2 SMNVEV (reference sequence). This CDR3 is 18 amino acids long. The CDR3, as DNA: TGTGTCACCCAGAGGAGGACTAGCGGGCCCCTGAGCTCCTACGAGCAGTACTTC. Translating gives CVTQRRTSGPLSSYEQYF.

This clonotype was counted a few times. The chain combines TRBV7-8 with TRBJ2-7; D is unresolved. V lost 5 bases to trimming and J lost 3 bases, with 14 bases between them. The CDR3 has 14 residues. Per germline, CDR1 SGHVS and CDR2 FQNEAQ. CDR3 DNA sequence: TGTGCCAGCAGCACGCGCCAAACTCTCTACGAGCAGTACTTC. It codes for CASSTRQTLYEQYF. The full variable domain, completed using reference TRBV7-8 and TRBJ2-7, is GAGVSQSPRYKVAKRGQDVALRCDPISGHVSLFWYQQALGQGPEFLTYFQNEAQLDKSGLPSDRFFAERPEGSVSTLKIQRTQQEDSAVYLCASSTRQTLYEQYFGPGTRLTVT.

The chain links TRBV29-1 to TRBJ2-7; D remains ambiguous. CDR3 length: 13 amino acids. CDR1 and CDR2 (germline): SQVTM, ANQGSEA. Trimming left V 4 bases short and J 4 bases short, with 14 bases between. This CDR3 is CSVAAVTGYEQYF. DNA of the CDR3: TGCAGCGTTGCGGCGGTAACCGGGTACGAGCAGTACTTC.

This chain uses TRBV11-2 with TRBJ2-7; D is ambiguous. Germline CDR1 is SGHAT and CDR2 is FQNNGV. This CDR3 comprises 12 residues. Trimming removed 4 bases from V and 3 bases from J, with 7 bases in between. Written as DNA, the CDR3 is TGTGCCAGCAGCTCAAATCTCTACGAGCAGTACTTC. This gives the protein CASSSNLYEQYF.

This clonotype was seen more than once but under ten times. The chain uses TRBV20-1 and TRBJ2-1, with D perhaps TRBD2 (5 bases). V was trimmed by 5 bases and J by 0 bases, leaving 11 bases between them. Germline V lookup: CDR1 DFQATT, CDR2 SNEGSKA (reference sequence). The CDR3 runs to 14 residues. The CDR3 coding sequence is TGCAGTGCTCCGGACGGGGACTCCTACAATGAGCAGTTCTTC. Translating it yields CSAPDGDSYNEQFF.

The V gene is TRBV3-1, the J gene TRBJ2-1; 8 nucleotides match TRBD2. CDR3 length: 16 residues. V lost 7 bases to trimming and J lost 4 bases; unmatched junction nucleotides: 12. Germline assignment: CDR1 LGHDT and CDR2 YNNKEL (reference sequence). CDR3 amino acids: CASTPLAGTSYNEQFF. In DNA, the CDR3 is TGTGCCAGCACCCCTTTAGCGGGGACTAGTTACAATGAGCAGTTCTTC.

This chain connects TRBV7-9 to TRBJ2-3; D gene uncertain. CDR1 and CDR2 (germline): SEHNR, FQNEAQ (reference sequence). Trimming shortened V by 1 base and J by 0 bases, and 11 bases separated the two germline ends. The CDR3 has 16 amino acids. Written as DNA, the CDR3 is TGTGCCAGCAGCTTAGGGCTACTCCAAAGCACAGATACGCAGTATTTT. Protein product: CASSLGLLQSTDTQYF.

The V and J genes are TRBV7-8 and TRBJ2-7; D is perhaps TRBD1 or TRBD2 (5 bases each). CDR3 length: 15 amino acids. Trimming pared 2 bases from V and 3 bases from J, leaving 14 bases between. Germline V gives CDR1 SGHVS, CDR2 FQNEAQ. The CDR3 reads CASSLRDAVGYEQYF. CDR3 in DNA: TGTGCCAGCAGCTTAAGGGACGCCGTTGGCTACGAGCAGTACTTC.

This clonotype has a count of ten or more. The CDR3 DNA follows: TGTGCCACCGACCCTAGCGGGAGGGGGTCAGATACGCAGTATTTT. This translates into CATDPSGRGSDTQYF. The chain couples TRBV27 to TRBJ2-3; TRBD2 agrees at 12 bases. CDR3 length: 15 amino acids. Germline assignment: CDR1 MNHEY and CDR2 SMNVEV (reference sequence). Trimming at V came to 10 bases and at J to 4 bases, leaving 9 bases not matched to a gene.

This clonotype was detected only a few times. CDR3 protein: CASSQAYNEQFF. The CDR3 bases are TGTGCCAGCAGCCAAGCCTACAATGAGCAGTTCTTC. The chain carries TRBV14 and TRBJ2-1; D unresolved. V lost 1 base, J lost 2 bases, and 0 bases lay in between. The CDR3 covers 12 residues. Germline CDR1 is SGHDN and CDR2 is FVKESK. Complete variable domain (other parts from reference TRBV14 and TRBJ2-1): EAGVTQFPSHSVIEKGQTVTLRCDPISGHDNLYWYRRVMGKEIKFLLHFVKESKQDESGMPNNRFLAERTGGTYSTLKVQPAELEDSGVYFCASSQAYNEQFFGPGTRLTVL.

This clonotype showed up just a few times. The chain combines TRBV7-6 with TRBJ2-3; D is possibly TRBD2 (6 bases). Germline V gene sequence: CDR1 SGHVS, CDR2 FNYEAQ. The CDR3 has 14 amino acids. Trimming took 1 base from V and 5 from J, leaving 10 bases between them. The CDR3 is CASSLGRRVDTQYF. The CDR3 DNA reads as TGTGCCAGCAGCTTAGGGCGGAGGGTAGATACGCAGTATTTT.

The chain is built from TRBV13 and TRBJ2-1, with 7 positions matching TRBD2. The CDR3 runs to 17 residues. The junction had 13 bases not matched to a gene; V was cut back by 0 bases and J by 8 bases. Germline V gene lookup returns CDR1 PRHDT and CDR2 FYEKMQ (reference sequence). The CDR3 DNA is TGTGCCAGCAGCTTAGGACCGGGCCTCCCGGGGGGAGATGAGCAGTTCTTC. Its protein product is CASSLGPGLPGGDEQFF.

This rearrangement joins TRBV7-3 to TRBJ2-2; possibly TRBD1 for D (6 bases). This CDR3 region has 14 residues. Germline V gene sequence: CDR1 SGHTA, CDR2 FQGTGA. Trimming stripped 5 bases from V and 5 bases from J, with 12 bases between. CDR3 DNA sequence: TGTGCCAGCAGCCCAGGACAGTCAACCGGGGAGCTGTTTTTT. Its translation: CASSPGQSTGELFF.

This clonotype has a count of ten or more. CDR3: CASSQVAHSYNEQFF. CDR3 coding DNA: TGTGCCAGCAGCCAAGTAGCTCATTCCTACAATGAGCAGTTCTTC. The chain uses TRBV3-1 and TRBJ2-1; D unclear. Germline CDR1 LGHDT, CDR2 YNNKEL (reference sequence). Trimming removed 1 base at V and 1 base at J, with 8 bases between. The CDR3 is 15 residues long.

A remark on this clonotype: A read error may produce the germline difference seen at one junction end. V and J are TRBV5-4 and TRBJ1-1; D is perhaps TRBD1 (5 bases). In germline, CDR1 is SGHNT, CDR2 YYREEE (reference sequence). This CDR3 has 13 residues. The CDR3 DNA is TGTGCCAGCTCCGGCCAGGCGGACACTGAAGTTTTCTTT. Amino acids: CASSGQADTEVFF.

This clonotype was detected a few times. This chain uses TRBV9 with TRBJ2-1; tentative D call: TRBD1 (5 bases). The CDR3 has 13 amino acids. Germline V lookup: CDR1 SGDLS, CDR2 YYNGEE. V was trimmed by 2 bases and J by 6 bases, leaving 9 bases between them. The DNA for the CDR3 is TGTGCCAGCAGCGTGGACACCTCCAATGAGCAGTTCTTC. The encoded protein is CASSVDTSNEQFF.

The chain joins TRBV20-1 to TRBJ2-7; D ambiguous. The CDR3 extends over 13 amino acids. The germline V gene has CDR1 DFQATT and CDR2 SNEGSKA (reference sequence). V was cut by 1 base and J by 7 bases, with 14 bases left in between. The DNA of the CDR3 is TGCAGTGCTAGAGTCGGTGGGCCAAGGGAGCAGTACTTC. This translates into CSARVGGPREQYF.

This clonotype came up a few times. The chain employs TRBV27 and TRBJ2-7; the match to TRBD1 covers 8 bases. The CDR3 covers 15 residues. J was trimmed by 6 bases and V by 5 bases; bases with no gene match: 12. The V gene's germline CDR1 is MNHEY and CDR2 SMNVEV (reference sequence). The CDR3: CASSARGDRTSEQYF. CDR3 nucleotides: TGTGCCAGCAGTGCCCGTGGGGACAGGACGTCCGAGCAGTACTTC.

The gene calls are TRBV15 and TRBJ2-3; possible D gene TRBD2, 5 bases. The germline V and J ends were trimmed by 0 bases and 5 bases, with 18 bases remaining between them. Germline V lookup: CDR1 LNHNV, CDR2 YYDKDF (reference sequence). CDR3 size: 17 residues. CDR3 region: CATSRDRGRERLDTQYF. The CDR3 DNA reads as TGTGCCACCAGCAGAGATCGTGGTCGGGAAAGGTTAGATACGCAGTATTTT.

This clonotype was detected a few times. The chain joins TRBV14 to TRBJ1-1; D not resolved. The CDR3 runs 15 residues. From germline, CDR1 is SGHDN and CDR2 FVKESK. Trimming took 0 bases from V and 4 from J, leaving 12 bases between them. CDR3 amino acids: CASSQDLPGFTEAFF. The CDR3 nucleotides read TGTGCCAGCAGCCAAGATCTGCCCGGGTTCACTGAAGCTTTCTTT.

The J gene is TRBJ2-5, the V gene TRBV4-2; unclear D gene. Germline V lookup: CDR1 LGHNA, CDR2 YNFKEQ. V was clipped by 1 base and J by 5 bases, with 8 bases between them. The CDR3 spans 13 residues. This CDR3 is CASSQVSEETQYF. The CDR3 DNA reads as TGTGCCAGCAGCCAAGTAAGTGAGGAGACCCAGTACTTC.

In its sample, this clonotype was seen a few times. The rearrangement joins TRBV20-1 to TRBJ2-7, with D tentatively TRBD2 (5 bases). Between the trimmed V and J ends, which lost 3 bases and 0 bases, there was a span of 12 bases. From germline, CDR1 is DFQATT and CDR2 SNEGSKA (reference sequence). The CDR3 spans 14 residues. The CDR3 region has the DNA TGCAGTGCTAGTAATTACGGGGTCTCCTACGAGCAGTACTTC. Translating it yields CSASNYGVSYEQYF.

This clonotype was counted a few times. The genes are TRBV11-2 and TRBJ2-1; TRBD1 matches at 10 bases. Germline values: CDR1 SGHAT, CDR2 FQNNGV. The trim removed 5 bases at V and 9 bases at J, leaving 7 bases unmatched. The CDR3 spans 14 residues. The CDR3 sequence is CASSLGQGVGEQFF. For the CDR3, the DNA is TGTGCCAGCAGCCTCGGACAGGGGGTAGGTGAGCAGTTCTTC.